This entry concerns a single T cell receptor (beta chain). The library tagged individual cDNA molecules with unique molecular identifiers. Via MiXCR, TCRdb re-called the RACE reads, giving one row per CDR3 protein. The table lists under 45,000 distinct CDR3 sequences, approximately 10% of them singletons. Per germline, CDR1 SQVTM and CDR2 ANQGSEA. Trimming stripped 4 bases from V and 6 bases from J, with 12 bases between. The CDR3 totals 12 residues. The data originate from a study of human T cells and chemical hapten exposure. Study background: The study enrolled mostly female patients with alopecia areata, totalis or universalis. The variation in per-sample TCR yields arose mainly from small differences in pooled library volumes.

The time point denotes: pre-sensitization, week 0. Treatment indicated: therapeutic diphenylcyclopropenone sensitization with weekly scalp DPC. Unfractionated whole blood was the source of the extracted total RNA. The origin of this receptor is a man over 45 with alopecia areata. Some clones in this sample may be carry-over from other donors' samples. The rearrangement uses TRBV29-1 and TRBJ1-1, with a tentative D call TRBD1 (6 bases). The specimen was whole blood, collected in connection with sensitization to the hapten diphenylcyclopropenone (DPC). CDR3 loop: CSVAEEGAEAFF. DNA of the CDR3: TGCAGCGTTGCGGAGGAGGGGGCTGAAGCTTTCTTT.